In its sample, the clone carrying this TCR beta chain was seen a few times. Its cognate antigen is unknown. The CDR3 spans 13 residues. V trimming: 7 bases; J trimming: 5 bases; junction bases outside the gene matches: 5. Germline lookup yields CDR1 SGHTA and CDR2 FQGNSA. The source of the sample is a study of cytomegalovirus exposure and HLA in healthy donors. Study-level information: The early release's HLA-typed donors yielded tens of millions of unique TCRs. Study-wide results and caveats: As a later analysis revealed, the rate of TCR association differed by HLA locus, with DRB1 most and HLA-C fewest. Analysis was carried out at a later point, and it linked a missense DCLRE1C variant to TCR beta V- and J-gene trimming.

PCR used 60 Vbeta primers and 13 Jbeta primers. TCRdb's table, derived via immunoSEQ multiplex PCR, lists solely in-frame clones and lacks some. The table has roughly 120,000 clones, roughly 71% seen once; the top ten hold 2.9%. Material: PBMCs. The V call is TRBV7-2, the J call TRBJ2-7; 10 bases map to TRBD1. The TCR was taken from a woman in her thirties or forties in good health and CMV-seropositive. CDR3 amino acids: CASNRDRGNEQYF. DNA of the CDR3: TGTGCCAGCAACAGGGACAGGGGAAACGAGCAGTACTTC.